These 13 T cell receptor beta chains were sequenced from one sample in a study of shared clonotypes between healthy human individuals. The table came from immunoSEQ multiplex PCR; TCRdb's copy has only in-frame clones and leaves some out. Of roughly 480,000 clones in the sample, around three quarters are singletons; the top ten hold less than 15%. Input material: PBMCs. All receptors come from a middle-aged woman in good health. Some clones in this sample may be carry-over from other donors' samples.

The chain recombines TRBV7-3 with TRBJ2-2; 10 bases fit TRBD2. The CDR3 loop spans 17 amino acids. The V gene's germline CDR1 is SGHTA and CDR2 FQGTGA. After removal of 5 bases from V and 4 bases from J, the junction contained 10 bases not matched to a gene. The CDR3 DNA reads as TGTGCCAGCAGCCCCGGGGCTAGCGGGAGTATCACCGGGGAGCTGTTTTTT. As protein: CASSPGASGSITGELFF.

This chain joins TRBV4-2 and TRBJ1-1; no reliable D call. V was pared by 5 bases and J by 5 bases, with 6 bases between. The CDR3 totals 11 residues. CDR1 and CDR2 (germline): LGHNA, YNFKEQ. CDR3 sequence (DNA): TGTGCCAGCAGCTCCGATACTGAAGCTTTCTTT. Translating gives CASSSDTEAFF.

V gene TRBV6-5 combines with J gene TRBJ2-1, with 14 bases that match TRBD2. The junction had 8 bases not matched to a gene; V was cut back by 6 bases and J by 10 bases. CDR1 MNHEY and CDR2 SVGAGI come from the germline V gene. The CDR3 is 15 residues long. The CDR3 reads CASSPSGTSGREQFF. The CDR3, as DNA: TGTGCCAGCAGCCCCTCGGGGACTAGCGGGAGAGAGCAGTTCTTC.

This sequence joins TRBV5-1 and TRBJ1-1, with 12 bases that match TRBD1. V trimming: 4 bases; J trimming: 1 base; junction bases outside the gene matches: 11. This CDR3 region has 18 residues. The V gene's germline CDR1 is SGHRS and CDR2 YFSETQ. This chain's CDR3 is CASSHPPGQGARNTEAFF. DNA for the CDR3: TGCGCCAGCAGCCACCCACCGGGACAGGGGGCCCGGAACACTGAAGCTTTCTTT.

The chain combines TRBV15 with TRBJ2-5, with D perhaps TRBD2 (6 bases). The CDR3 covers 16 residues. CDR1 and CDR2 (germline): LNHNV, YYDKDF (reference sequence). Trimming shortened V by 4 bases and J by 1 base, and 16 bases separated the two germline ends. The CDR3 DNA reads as TGTGCCACCAGCACCCTTCTAATGGGGGGCCAAGAGACCCAGTACTTC. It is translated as CATSTLLMGGQETQYF.

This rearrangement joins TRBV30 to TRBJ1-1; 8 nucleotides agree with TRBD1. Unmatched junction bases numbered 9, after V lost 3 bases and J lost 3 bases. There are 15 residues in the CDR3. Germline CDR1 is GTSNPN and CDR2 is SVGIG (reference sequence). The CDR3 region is CAWRDPGGMDTEAFF. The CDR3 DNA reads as TGTGCCTGGAGAGACCCAGGGGGCATGGACACTGAAGCTTTCTTT.

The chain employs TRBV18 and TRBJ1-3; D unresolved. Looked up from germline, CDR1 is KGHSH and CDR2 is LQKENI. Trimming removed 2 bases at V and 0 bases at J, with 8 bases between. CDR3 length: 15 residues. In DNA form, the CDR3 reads TGTGCCAGCTCACCAGGGCAGGCCTCTGGAAACACCATATATTTT. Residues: CASSPGQASGNTIYF. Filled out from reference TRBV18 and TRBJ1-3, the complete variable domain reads NAGVMQNPRHLVRRRGQEARLRCSPMKGHSHVYWYRQLPEEGLKFMVYLQKENIIDESGMPKERFSAEFPKEGPSILRIQQVVRGDSAAYFCASSPGQASGNTIYFGEGSWLTVV.

CDR3 in amino acids: CASSPGLAGGTNEQFF. DNA of the CDR3: TGTGCCAGCAGCCCTGGACTAGCGGGAGGAACGAATGAGCAGTTCTTC. This rearrangement joins TRBV13 to TRBJ2-1, with 14 bases aligning to TRBD2. Per germline, CDR1 PRHDT and CDR2 FYEKMQ (reference sequence). The V gene end was trimmed by 5 bases and the J gene end by 7 bases; junction bases not matched to a gene: 7. The CDR3 has 16 residues.

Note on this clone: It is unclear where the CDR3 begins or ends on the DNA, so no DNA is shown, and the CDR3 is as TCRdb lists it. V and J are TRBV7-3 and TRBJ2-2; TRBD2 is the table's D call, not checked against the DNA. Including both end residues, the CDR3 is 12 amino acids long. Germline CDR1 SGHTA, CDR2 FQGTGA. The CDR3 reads CASSRRAGELFF.

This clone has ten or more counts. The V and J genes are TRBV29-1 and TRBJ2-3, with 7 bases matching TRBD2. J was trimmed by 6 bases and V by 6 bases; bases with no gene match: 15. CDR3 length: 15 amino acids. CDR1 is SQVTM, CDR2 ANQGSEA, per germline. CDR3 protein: CSVRRGSYIGDTQYF. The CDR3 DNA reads TGCAGCGTGAGGCGCGGGAGCTACATTGGGGATACGCAGTATTTT.

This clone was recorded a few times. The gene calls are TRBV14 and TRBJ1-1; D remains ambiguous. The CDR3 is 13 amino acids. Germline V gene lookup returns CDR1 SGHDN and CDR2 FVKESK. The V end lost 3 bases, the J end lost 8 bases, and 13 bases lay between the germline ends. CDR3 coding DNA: TGTGCCAGCAGCCAGAGCCACCTGCGGGAAGCTTTCTTT. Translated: CASSQSHLREAFF.

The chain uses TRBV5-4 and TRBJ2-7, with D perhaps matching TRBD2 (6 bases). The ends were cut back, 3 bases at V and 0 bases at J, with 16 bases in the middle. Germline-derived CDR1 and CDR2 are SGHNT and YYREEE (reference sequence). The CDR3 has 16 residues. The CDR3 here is CASSSFSSGVSYEQYF. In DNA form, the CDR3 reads TGTGCCAGCAGCTCTTTTAGTTCGGGGGTCTCCTACGAGCAGTACTTC.

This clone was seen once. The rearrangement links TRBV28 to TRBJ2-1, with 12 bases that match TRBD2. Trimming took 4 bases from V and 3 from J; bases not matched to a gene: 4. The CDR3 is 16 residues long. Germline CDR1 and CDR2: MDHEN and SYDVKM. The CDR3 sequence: CASSSSGRGFYNEQFF. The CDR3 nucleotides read TGTGCCAGCAGTTCTAGCGGGAGGGGTTTCTACAATGAGCAGTTCTTC.